The T cell receptor (beta chain) described here comes from a study of regulatory T cells in long-lasting Graves disease. This clonotype came up a few times. Time point noted: persistent/refractory GD, antithyroid drugs over 5 years with positive TRAb. PBMCs were the source of the RNA used for TCR sequencing. This CDR3 region has 13 residues. The V gene lost 6 bases and the J gene lost 3 bases, with 12 bases spanning the gap. Relying on iRepertoire HTBI primers and Arm-PCR of CDR3 regions, the team built TCR beta libraries. TCRdb reanalysed the multiplex PCR reads using MiXCR and keeps one entry per CDR3 protein. The repertoire holds approximately 380,000 distinct CDR3 sequences, with around 21% as singletons.

The sample consisted of peripheral blood mononuclear cells (PBMCs), taken when the disease was refractory, from a patient treated with antithyroid drugs. The chain joins TRBV12-3 or TRBV12-4 to TRBJ2-7, with D maybe TRBD1 (6 bases). The receptor was derived from a female donor with Graves disease. In nucleotides, the CDR3 is TGTGCCAGCAGACAGGGACCGTACTACGAGCAGTACTTC. It codes for CASRQGPYYEQYF.